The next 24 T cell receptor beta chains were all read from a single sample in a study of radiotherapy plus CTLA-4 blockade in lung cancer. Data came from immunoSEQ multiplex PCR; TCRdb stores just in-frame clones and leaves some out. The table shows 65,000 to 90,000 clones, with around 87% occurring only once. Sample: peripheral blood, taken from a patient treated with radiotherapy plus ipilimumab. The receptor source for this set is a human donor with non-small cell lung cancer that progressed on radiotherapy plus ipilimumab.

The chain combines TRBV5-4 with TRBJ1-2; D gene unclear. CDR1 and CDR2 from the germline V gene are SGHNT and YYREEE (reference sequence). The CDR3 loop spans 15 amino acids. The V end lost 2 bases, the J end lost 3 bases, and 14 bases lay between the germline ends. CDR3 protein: CASSLQGRVDYGYTF. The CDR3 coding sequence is TGTGCCAGCAGCTTACAAGGACGTGTCGACTATGGCTACACCTTC.

The CDR3 here is CASSLTGASGSYEQYF. CDR3 DNA sequence: TGTGCCAGCAGCCTCACGGGGGCTAGCGGGAGCTACGAGCAGTACTTC. The chain joins TRBV7-9 to TRBJ2-7; 10 bases map to TRBD2. The CDR3 runs to 16 residues. CDR1 is SEHNR, CDR2 FQNEAQ, per germline (reference sequence). J lost 3 bases, V lost 5 bases, and 10 bases had no gene match.

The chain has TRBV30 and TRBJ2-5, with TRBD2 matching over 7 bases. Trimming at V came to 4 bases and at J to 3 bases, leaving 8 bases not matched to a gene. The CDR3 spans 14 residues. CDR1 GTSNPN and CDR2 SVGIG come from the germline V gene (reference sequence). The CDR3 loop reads CAWTLGLAEETQYF. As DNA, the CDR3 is TGTGCCTGGACGTTAGGGCTAGCGGAAGAGACCCAGTACTTC.

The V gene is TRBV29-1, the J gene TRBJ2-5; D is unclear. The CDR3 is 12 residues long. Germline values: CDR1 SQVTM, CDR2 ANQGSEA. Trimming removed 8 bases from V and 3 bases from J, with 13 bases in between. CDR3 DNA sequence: TGCAGCATATCGGACGGTGAAGAGACCCAGTACTTC. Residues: CSISDGEETQYF.

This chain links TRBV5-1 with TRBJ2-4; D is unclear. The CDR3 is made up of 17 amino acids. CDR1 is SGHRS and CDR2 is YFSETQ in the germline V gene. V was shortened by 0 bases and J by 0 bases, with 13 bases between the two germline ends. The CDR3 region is CASSLASGVGAKNIQYF. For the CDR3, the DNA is TGCGCCAGCAGCTTGGCATCTGGGGTAGGAGCCAAAAACATTCAGTACTTC.

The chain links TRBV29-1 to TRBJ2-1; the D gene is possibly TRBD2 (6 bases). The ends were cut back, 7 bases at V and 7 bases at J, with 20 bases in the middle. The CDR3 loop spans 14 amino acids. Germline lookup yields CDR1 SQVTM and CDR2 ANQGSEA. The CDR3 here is CSAGWTTGGNEQFF. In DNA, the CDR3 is TGCAGCGCCGGGTGGACTACAGGCGGAAATGAGCAGTTCTTC.

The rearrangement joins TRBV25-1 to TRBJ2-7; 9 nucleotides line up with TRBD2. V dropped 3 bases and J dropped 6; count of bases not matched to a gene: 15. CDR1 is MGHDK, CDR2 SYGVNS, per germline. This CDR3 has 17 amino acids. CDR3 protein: CASSDLFGGRAPSEQYF. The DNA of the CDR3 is TGTGCCAGCAGTGACTTGTTCGGCGGGAGGGCCCCCAGCGAGCAGTACTTC.

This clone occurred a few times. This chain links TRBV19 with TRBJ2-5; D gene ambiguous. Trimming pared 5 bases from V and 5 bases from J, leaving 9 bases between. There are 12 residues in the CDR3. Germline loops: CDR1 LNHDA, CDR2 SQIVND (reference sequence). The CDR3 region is CASSGGHETQYF. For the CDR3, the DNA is TGTGCCAGTAGTGGCGGTCACGAGACCCAGTACTTC.

This chain's CDR3 is CASSLAHARNTEAFF. CDR3 DNA sequence: TGTGCCAGCAGCTTAGCCCACGCGAGGAACACTGAAGCTTTCTTT. V gene TRBV11-2 combines with J gene TRBJ1-1; D is uncertain. V lost 1 base and J 1 base, leaving 10 bases between the germline ends. CDR1 is SGHAT, CDR2 FQNNGV, per germline. The CDR3 consists of 15 residues.

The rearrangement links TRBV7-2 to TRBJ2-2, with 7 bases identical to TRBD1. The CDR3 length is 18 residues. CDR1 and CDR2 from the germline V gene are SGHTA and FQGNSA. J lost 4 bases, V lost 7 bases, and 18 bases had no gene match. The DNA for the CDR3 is TGTGCCAGCACCTTTCTTTTCATGACAGGGCTAGTCACCGGGGAGCTGTTTTTT. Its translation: CASTFLFMTGLVTGELFF. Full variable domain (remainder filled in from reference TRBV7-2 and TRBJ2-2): GAGVSQSPSNKVTEKGKDVELRCDPISGHTALYWYRQSLGQGLEFLIYFQGNSAPDKSGLPSDRFSAERTGGSVSTLTIQRTQQEDSAVYLCASTFLFMTGLVTGELFFGEGSRLTVL.

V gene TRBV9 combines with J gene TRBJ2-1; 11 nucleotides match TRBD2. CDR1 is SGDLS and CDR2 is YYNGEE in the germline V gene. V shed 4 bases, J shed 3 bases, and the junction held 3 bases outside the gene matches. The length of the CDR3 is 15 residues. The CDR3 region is CASSPGLAGYNEQFF. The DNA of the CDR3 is TGTGCCAGCAGCCCCGGACTAGCGGGCTACAATGAGCAGTTCTTC.

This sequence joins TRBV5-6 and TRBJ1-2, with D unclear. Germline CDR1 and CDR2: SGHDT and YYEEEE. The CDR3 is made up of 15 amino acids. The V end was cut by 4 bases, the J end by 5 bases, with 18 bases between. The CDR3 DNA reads TGTGCCAGCAGCGATAGCAACGGGAGATGGTATGGCTACACCTTC. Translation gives CASSDSNGRWYGYTF.

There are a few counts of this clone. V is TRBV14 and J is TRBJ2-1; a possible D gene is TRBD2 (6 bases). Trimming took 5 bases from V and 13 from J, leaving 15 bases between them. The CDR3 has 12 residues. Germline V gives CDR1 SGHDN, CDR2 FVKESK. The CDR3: CASSFPGLAQFF. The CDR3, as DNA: TGTGCCAGCAGCTTTCCGGGACTTGCACAGTTCTTC.

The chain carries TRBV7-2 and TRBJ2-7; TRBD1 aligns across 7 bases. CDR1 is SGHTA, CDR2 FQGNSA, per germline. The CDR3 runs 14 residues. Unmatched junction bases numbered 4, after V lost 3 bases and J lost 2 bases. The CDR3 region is CASSFDRVAYEQYF. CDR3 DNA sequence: TGTGCCAGCAGCTTCGACAGGGTGGCCTACGAGCAGTACTTC.

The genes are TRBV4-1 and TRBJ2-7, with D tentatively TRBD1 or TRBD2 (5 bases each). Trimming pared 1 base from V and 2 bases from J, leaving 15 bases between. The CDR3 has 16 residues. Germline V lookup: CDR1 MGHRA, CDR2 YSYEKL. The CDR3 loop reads CASSQASRDGAYEQYF. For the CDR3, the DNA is TGCGCCAGCAGCCAAGCCAGCCGGGACGGGGCCTACGAGCAGTACTTC.

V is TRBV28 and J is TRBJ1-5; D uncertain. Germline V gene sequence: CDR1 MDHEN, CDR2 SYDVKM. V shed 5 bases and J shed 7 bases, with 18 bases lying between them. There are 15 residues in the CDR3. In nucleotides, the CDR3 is TGTGCCAGCAGTCCACCGGGCTCCGCCAGACAGCCCCAGCATTTT. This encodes CASSPPGSARQPQHF.

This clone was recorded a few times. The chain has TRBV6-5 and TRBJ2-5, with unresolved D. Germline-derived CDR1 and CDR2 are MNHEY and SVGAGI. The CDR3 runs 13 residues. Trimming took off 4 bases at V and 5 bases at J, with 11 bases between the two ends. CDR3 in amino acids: CASSSGWMETQYF. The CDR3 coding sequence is TGTGCCAGCAGTTCAGGTTGGATGGAGACCCAGTACTTC.

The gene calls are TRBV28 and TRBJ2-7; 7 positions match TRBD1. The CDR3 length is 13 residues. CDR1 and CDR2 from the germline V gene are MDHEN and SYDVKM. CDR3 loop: CAITRDSPYEQYF. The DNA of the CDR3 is TGTGCTATAACCAGGGACAGTCCCTACGAGCAGTACTTC. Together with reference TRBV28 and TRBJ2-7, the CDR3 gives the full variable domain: DVKVTQSSRYLVKRTGEKVFLECVQDMDHENMFWYRQDPGLGLRLIYFSYDVKMKEKGDIPEGYSVSREKKERFSLILESASTNQTSMYLCAITRDSPYEQYFGPGTRLTVT.

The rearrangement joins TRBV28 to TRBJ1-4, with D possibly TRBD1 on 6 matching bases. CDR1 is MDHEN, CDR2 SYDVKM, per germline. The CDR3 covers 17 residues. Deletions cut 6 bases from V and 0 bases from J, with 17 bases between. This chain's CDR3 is CASRSQAGAATNEKLFF. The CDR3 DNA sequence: TGTGCCAGCAGATCTCAGGCAGGGGCAGCAACTAATGAAAAACTGTTTTTT.

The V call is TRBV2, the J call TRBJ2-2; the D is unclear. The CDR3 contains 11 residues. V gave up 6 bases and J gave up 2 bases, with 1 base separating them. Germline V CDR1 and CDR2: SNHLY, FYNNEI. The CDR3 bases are TGTGCCAGCAGAAACACCGGGGAGCTGTTTTTT. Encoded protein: CASRNTGELFF. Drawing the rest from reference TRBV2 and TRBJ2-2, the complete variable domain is EPEVTQTPSHQVTQMGQEVILRCVPISNHLYFYWYRQILGQKVEFLVSFYNNEISEKSEIFDDQFSVERPDGSNFTLKIRSTKLEDSAMYFCASRNTGELFFGEGSRLTVL.

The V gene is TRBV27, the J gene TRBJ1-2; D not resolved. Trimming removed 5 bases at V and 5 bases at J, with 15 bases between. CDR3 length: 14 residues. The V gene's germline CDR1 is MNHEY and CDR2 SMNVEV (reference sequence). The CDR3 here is CASSTPDGRYGYTF. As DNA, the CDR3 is TGTGCCAGCAGTACCCCGGACGGGCGGTATGGCTACACCTTC.

CDR3 protein: CASSNRASGYTF. The CDR3 region has the DNA TGCGCCAGCAGTAACCGGGCTAGTGGCTACACCTTC. J is TRBJ1-2 and V is TRBV23-1; D unresolved. TRBV23-1 is placed among ORFs of uncertain function. The V end lost 5 bases, the J end lost 7 bases, and 11 bases lay between the germline ends. This CDR3 comprises 12 residues.

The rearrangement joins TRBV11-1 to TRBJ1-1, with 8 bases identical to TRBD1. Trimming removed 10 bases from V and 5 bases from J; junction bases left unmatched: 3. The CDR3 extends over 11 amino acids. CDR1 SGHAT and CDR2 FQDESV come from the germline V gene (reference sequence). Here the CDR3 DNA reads TGTGCCACCACAGGGGGAACTGAAGCTTTCTTT. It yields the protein CATTGGTEAFF.

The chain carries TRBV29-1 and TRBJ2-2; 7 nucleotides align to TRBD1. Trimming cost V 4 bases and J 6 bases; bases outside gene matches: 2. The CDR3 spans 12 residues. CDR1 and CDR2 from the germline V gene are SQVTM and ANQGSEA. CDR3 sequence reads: CSVAQGAGELFF. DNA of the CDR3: TGCAGCGTTGCCCAGGGGGCCGGGGAGCTGTTTTTT.